This T cell receptor beta chain is from a study of blood T cell repertoires in COVID-19 (dated by TCRdb to 2019 to 2021). For context, the study as a whole: Samples covering the acute and convalescent phases of COVID-19 were provided by collaborators in the United States, Italy and Spain. HLA class I and class II types, where available, came from metadata supplied by the sample provider rather than from assay-based typing. Nearly every sample came with metadata listing a de-identified subject ID, COVID-19 status, age in years and sex. The samples were drawn from two sources: the first 160 participants of the ongoing ImmuneRACE study, and over 950 subjects contributed by 6 global collaborators. The repertoires were made available in a free public database intended to serve as a resource for research on the immune response to SARS-CoV-2. Deeply sampled blood TCRbeta repertoires from subjects exposed to, actively infected with, or recovered from COVID-19 were included in the dataset. The prospective study material was composed of cDNA or gDNA derived from T cells, B-cell-depleted T cells, or PBMCs.

A remark on this clone: The antigen this receptor binds is unknown. Base qualities are not provided; no much larger clone lies one nucleotide away.

The CDR3 runs 15 amino acids, cysteine and phenylalanine included. The retained sequence is limited to the CDR3, 45 bases, with the frame set at the first base. V is shortened by 6 bases, J by 0 bases, and the region joining them spans 11 bases. For CDR1 and CDR2, the germline V gene lists KGHDR and SFDVKD. The immunoSEQ Assay, a bias-controlled multiplex PCR, was used to amplify TCRbeta CDR3 regions from genomic DNA. On the authors' methods: Within the assay, amplification of reference gene primers was used to estimate how many nucleated cells each sample contained. To quantify the absolute abundance of each unique TCRbeta CDR3 rearrangement, sequence reads were collapsed and filtered. For each sample, productive Simpson clonality was calculated by taking the square root of Simpson's diversity index across productive rearrangements. As stored in TCRdb, this immuneACCESS dataset retains in-frame rearrangements with V and J assigned. A fraction of the clones does not appear; measured against another copy, unresolved V genes explain less than half of the discrepancy, and the remainder lacks a known reason. From that table come the V and J calls and clone size; the DNA was used to work out D and trimming. This sample gives some 150,000 clones in total; 80% to 90% of them show up just once. Together, the top ten hold just under 3% of the sample.

The study at large found these results: The amount of clinical and demographic metadata varied by source and participant and was provided uncurated.

Collaborating institutions collected whole blood in K2EDTA tubes following their own protocols. For TCRbeta analysis, collaborators shipped samples in one of three forms: frozen whole blood, isolated PBMCs, or DNA extracted from either of those sample types. The sample comprised peripheral blood. The TCR originated in a man aged 60-69 years with active or convalescent COVID-19. This sequence uses TRBV24-1 and TRBJ2-1, with a tentative D gene TRBD2 over 5 matching bases. The CDR3: CATSIALASYNEQFF. In nucleotides, the sequence is TGTGCCACCAGTATAGCGTTGGCCTCCTACAATGAGCAGTTCTTC.